The clone carrying this T cell receptor beta chain was seen only once. CDR1 is LNHDA and CDR2 is SQIVND in the germline V gene (reference sequence). V shed 1 base and J 8 bases; nucleotides not matched to a gene: 10. The CDR3 sequence is 16 residues long. The sample comes from a study of Ad26.COV2.S vaccination and SARS-CoV-2 variants. TCRdb's copy holds only in-frame clones and misses some; the assay was immunoSEQ multiplex PCR. This sample yields about 6,800 clones, of which 84% are seen a single time; under 35% belongs to the top ten. The material sequenced was peripheral blood, taken after recovery from COVID-19. This chain joins TRBV19 and TRBJ1-4; TRBD1 aligns across 7 bases. The source of this sequence is a human donor who had recovered from COVID-19. This chain's CDR3 is CASSIGGQASFEKLFF. Written as DNA, the CDR3 is TGTGCCAGTAGTATAGGTGGACAGGCTTCATTCGAAAAACTGTTTTTT.